This section outlines one T cell receptor beta chain sequence together with its context. Its antigen remains unknown. CDR1 and CDR2 from the germline V gene are KGHSY and FQNENV. The CDR3 has 16 residues. Trimming removed 4 bases from V and 2 bases from J, with 14 bases in between. The data were produced by immunoSEQ multiplex PCR, yet TCRdb's version contains in-frame clones alone and is incomplete. The sample holds hundreds of thousands of clones, roughly 80% seen once. Genomic DNA of unsorted samples came from 90 million or so PBMCs. The sample originates from a study of shared clonotypes between healthy human individuals. Whole-study results and caveats: The small donor group covered limited genetic and exposure diversity.

V and J are TRBV16 and TRBJ2-2, with D possibly being TRBD1 or TRBD2 (5 bases each). Sequencing was performed on PBMCs. The TCR sequence derives from a woman aged 40-49 years in good health. Some clones in this sample may be carry-over from other donors' samples. DNA of the CDR3: TGTGCCAGCAGCCGGTCTCAGGGAGTTAACACCGGGGAGCTGTTTTTT. This codes for CASSRSQGVNTGELFF. Full variable domain (outside the CDR3, taken from reference TRBV16 and TRBJ2-2): GEEVAQTPKHLVRGEGQKAKLYCAPIKGHSYVFWYQQVLKNEFKFLISFQNENVFDETGMPKERFSAKCLPNSPCSLEIQATKLEDSAVYFCASSRSQGVNTGELFFGEGSRLTVL.